This T cell receptor (beta chain) is from a study of OX40 agonist ivuxolimab in advanced cancers. The germline V gene has CDR1 SEHNR and CDR2 FQNEAQ (reference sequence). The CDR3 has 15 residues. V was clipped by 2 bases and J by 1 base, with 9 bases between them. Assay: immunoSEQ multiplex PCR; the TCRdb copy retains only in-frame clones and omits some. This table has about 61,000 clones, about 88% appearing once. This clone was seen only once. The chain combines TRBV7-9 with TRBJ2-1; D may be TRBD1 (6 bases). The clonotype was recovered from an adult with an advanced solid tumor such as melanoma, head and neck, liver or kidney cancer. The source material was CD4+ or CD8+ T cells sorted from blood, sampled in a trial of the OX40 agonist ivuxolimab. The DNA for the CDR3 is TGTGCCAGCAGCTTATTGGGGGCGTCCTACAATGAGCAGTTCTTC. Its translation is CASSLLGASYNEQFF.